This T cell receptor beta chain was identified in a study of a mutant IDH1 vaccine in newly diagnosed glioma. Time point: week 5, during vaccination. All doses held 300 ug of mutant IDH1 20-mer peptide, with topical imiquimod. Profiling relied on immunoSEQ multiplex PCR, and the TCRdb table lists in-frame clones only, not all of them. This table holds around 52,000 clones, about 77% found once. CDR3 length: 14 residues. V dropped 0 bases and J dropped 2 bases, with 8 bases sitting between them. Germline CDR1 and CDR2: LGHNT and FRNRAP. A note on this clone: Its antigen remains unknown.

This receptor was taken from a woman between 40 and 55 years old with glioma. This chain connects TRBV12-5 to TRBJ2-7; possibly TRBD2 for D (5 bases). The specimen was PBMCs, collected from a glioma patient whose treatment included an IDH1 peptide vaccine. The chain's CDR3 is CASGLVLGTYEQYF. The DNA for the CDR3 is TGTGCTAGTGGTTTGGTACTAGGGACCTACGAGCAGTACTTC.